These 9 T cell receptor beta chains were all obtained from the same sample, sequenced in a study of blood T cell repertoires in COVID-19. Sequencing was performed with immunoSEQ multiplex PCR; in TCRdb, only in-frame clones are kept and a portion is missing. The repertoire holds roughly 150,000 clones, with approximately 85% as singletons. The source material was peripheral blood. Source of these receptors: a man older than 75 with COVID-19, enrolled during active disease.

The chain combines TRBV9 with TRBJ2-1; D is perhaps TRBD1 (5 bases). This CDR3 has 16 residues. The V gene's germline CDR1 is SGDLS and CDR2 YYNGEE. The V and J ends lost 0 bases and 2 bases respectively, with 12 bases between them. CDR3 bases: TGTGCCAGCAGCGTAGTAGGGGATGGGGCCTACAATGAGCAGTTCTTC. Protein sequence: CASSVVGDGAYNEQFF.

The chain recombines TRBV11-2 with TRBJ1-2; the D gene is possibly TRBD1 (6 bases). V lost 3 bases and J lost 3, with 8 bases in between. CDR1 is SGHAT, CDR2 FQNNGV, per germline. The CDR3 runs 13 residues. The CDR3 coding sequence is TGTGCCAGCAGCTTTTCAGGGGACTATGGCTACACCTTC. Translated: CASSFSGDYGYTF.

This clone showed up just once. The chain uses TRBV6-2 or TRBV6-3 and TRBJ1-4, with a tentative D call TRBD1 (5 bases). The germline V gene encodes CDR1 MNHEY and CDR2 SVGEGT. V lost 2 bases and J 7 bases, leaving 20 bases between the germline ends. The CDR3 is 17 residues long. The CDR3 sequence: CASSYQFSGKRGEKLFF. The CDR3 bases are TGTGCCAGCAGTTACCAGTTCTCAGGGAAAAGGGGTGAAAAACTGTTTTTT.

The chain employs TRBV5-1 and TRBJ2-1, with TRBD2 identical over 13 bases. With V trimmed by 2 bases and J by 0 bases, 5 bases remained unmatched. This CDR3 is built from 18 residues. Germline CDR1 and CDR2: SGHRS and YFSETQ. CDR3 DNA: TGCGCCAGCAGCTTACCGGGACTAGCGGGAAGCTCCTACAATGAGCAGTTCTTC. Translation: CASSLPGLAGSSYNEQFF.

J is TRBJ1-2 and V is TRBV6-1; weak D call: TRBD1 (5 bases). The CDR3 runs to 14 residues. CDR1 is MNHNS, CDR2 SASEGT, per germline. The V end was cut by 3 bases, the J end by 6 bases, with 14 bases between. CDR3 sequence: CASSEAGRSNGYTF. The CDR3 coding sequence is TGTGCCAGCAGTGAGGCGGGACGAAGCAATGGCTACACCTTC.

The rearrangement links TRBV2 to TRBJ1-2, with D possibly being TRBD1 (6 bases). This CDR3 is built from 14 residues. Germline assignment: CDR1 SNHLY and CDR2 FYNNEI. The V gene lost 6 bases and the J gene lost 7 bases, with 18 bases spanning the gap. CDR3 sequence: CASSQGGSLGGYTF. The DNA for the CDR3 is TGTGCCAGCAGCCAAGGGGGTTCCCTGGGTGGCTACACCTTC.

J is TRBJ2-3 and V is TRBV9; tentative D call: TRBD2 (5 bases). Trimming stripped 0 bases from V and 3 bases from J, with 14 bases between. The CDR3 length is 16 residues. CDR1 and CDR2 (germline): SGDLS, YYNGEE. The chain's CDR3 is CASSVGSGIPTDTQYF. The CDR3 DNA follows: TGTGCCAGCAGCGTAGGGAGCGGAATACCGACAGATACGCAGTATTTT.

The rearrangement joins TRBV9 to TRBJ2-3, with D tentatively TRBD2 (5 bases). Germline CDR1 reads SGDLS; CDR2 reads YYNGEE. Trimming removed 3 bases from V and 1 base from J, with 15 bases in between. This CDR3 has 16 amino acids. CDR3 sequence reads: CASSASGIGGTDTQYF. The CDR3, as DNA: TGTGCCAGCAGCGCTTCGGGGATCGGGGGCACAGATACGCAGTATTTT. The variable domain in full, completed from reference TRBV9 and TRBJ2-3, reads DSGVTQTPKHLITATGQRVTLRCSPRSGDLSVYWYQQSLDQGLQFLIQYYNGEERAKGNILERFSAQQFPDLHSELNLSSLELGDSALYFCASSASGIGGTDTQYFGPGTRLTVL.

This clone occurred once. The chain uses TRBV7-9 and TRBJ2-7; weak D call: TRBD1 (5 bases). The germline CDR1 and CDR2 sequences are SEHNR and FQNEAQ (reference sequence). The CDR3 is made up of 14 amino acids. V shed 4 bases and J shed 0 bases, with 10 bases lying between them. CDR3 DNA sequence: TGTGCCAGCAGCTACGACAGTCACTCCTACGAGCAGTACTTC. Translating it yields CASSYDSHSYEQYF.